Presented here are 24 T cell receptor beta chains from one specimen sequenced in a study of shared clonotypes between healthy human individuals. The repertoire was sequenced with immunoSEQ multiplex PCR; TCRdb's copy has only in-frame clones and lacks some. This sample yields just over 2,000,000 clones, of which 95% are seen a single time; 0.13% belongs to the top ten. The sequenced sample consisted of naive CD4+ T cells sorted from blood. As for subset: CD45RA+ positively selected. These receptor sequences come from a young man in good health.

V gene TRBV12-5 combines with J gene TRBJ1-1; no reliable D call. V lost 9 bases and J lost 1, with 15 bases in between. Per the germline V gene, CDR1 is LGHNT and CDR2 is FRNRAP. This CDR3 region has 14 residues. CDR3 loop: CASGTATSNTEAFF. The CDR3 DNA sequence: TGTGCTAGCGGAACGGCCACTTCGAACACTGAAGCTTTCTTT.

The V gene is TRBV27, the J gene TRBJ2-7; possibly TRBD2 for D (5 bases). The CDR3 covers 14 residues. Germline V gene sequence: CDR1 MNHEY, CDR2 SMNVEV (reference sequence). V dropped 2 bases and J dropped 4 bases, with 12 bases sitting between them. The CDR3 is CASSLQGGWYEQYF. The CDR3 DNA is TGTGCCAGCAGTTTACAAGGCGGGTGGTACGAGCAGTACTTC.

This CDR3 is CAWSYRGVAGDEQFF. CDR3 bases: TGTGCCTGGAGCTACCGGGGAGTAGCGGGGGATGAGCAGTTCTTC. The V call is TRBV30, the J call TRBJ2-1; 9 nucleotides line up with TRBD2. V trimming: 3 bases; J trimming: 8 bases; junction bases outside the gene matches: 11. This CDR3 is 15 amino acids long. CDR1 is GTSNPN, CDR2 SVGIG, per germline (reference sequence).

The chain employs TRBV6-5 and TRBJ2-7; 7 bases are a match to TRBD1. The germline CDR1 and CDR2 sequences are MNHEY and SVGAGI. J gave up 1 base and V 4 bases, and 10 bases lay outside the gene matches. The CDR3 sequence is 16 residues long. CDR3 nucleotide sequence: TGTGCCAGCAGTTCCTACATCAGACAGGGTTCCTACGAGCAGTACTTC. The encoded protein is CASSSYIRQGSYEQYF.

The V call is TRBV29-1, the J call TRBJ2-5; D is unresolved. Germline loops: CDR1 SQVTM, CDR2 ANQGSEA. The CDR3 covers 11 residues. V dropped 3 bases and J dropped 4 bases, with 6 bases sitting between them. As DNA, the CDR3 is TGCAGCGTTGAGTGGTCAGAGACCCAGTACTTC. It yields the protein CSVEWSETQYF. The full variable domain, rest sourced from reference TRBV29-1 and TRBJ2-5, is SAVISQKPSRDICQRGTSLTIQCQVDSQVTMMFWYRQQPGQSLTLIATANQGSEATYESGFVIDKFPISRPNLTFSTLTVSNMSPEDSSIYLCSVEWSETQYFGPGTRLLVL.

CDR3: CASTGGAFVAGELFF. In nucleotides, the CDR3 is TGCGCCAGTACAGGGGGCGCATTTGTCGCCGGGGAGCTGTTTTTT. This chain joins TRBV5-1 and TRBJ2-2; 9 bases align to TRBD1. J gave up 6 bases and V 8 bases, and 11 bases lay outside the gene matches. The length of the CDR3 is 15 residues. CDR1 SGHRS and CDR2 YFSETQ come from the germline V gene.

V is TRBV4-3 and J is TRBJ2-2, with 12 bases lining up with TRBD2. This CDR3 has 17 amino acids. V lost 5 bases and J lost 7; bases outside the gene matches: 11. CDR1 is LGHNA, CDR2 YSLEER, per germline. CDR3: CASSDPRTSGTYGELFF. Written as DNA, the CDR3 is TGCGCCAGCAGCGACCCTCGGACTAGCGGGACTTACGGGGAGCTGTTTTTT.

This chain connects TRBV6-5 to TRBJ1-6; a weak D match, TRBD1 (5 bases). Trimming took off 6 bases at V and 6 bases at J, with 9 bases between the two ends. This CDR3 comprises 13 residues. Germline V gives CDR1 MNHEY, CDR2 SVGAGI. CDR3 nucleotides: TGTGCCAGCAGCACAGGAGGTAATTCACCCCTCCACTTT. Amino acids: CASSTGGNSPLHF.

The chain uses TRBV10-1 and TRBJ1-1; D gene ambiguous. V lost 1 base to trimming and J lost 1 base, with 4 bases between them. The germline V gene has CDR1 WNHNN and CDR2 SYGVQD (reference sequence). The CDR3 sequence is 13 residues long. The CDR3 DNA reads TGCGCCAGCAGTGAGTTGCGGAACACTGAAGCTTTCTTT. Its protein is CASSELRNTEAFF.

The chain joins TRBV14 to TRBJ2-1; 9 bases map to TRBD2. The V gene's germline CDR1 is SGHDN and CDR2 FVKESK. V was clipped by 2 bases and J by 6 bases; unmatched bases: 8. This CDR3 region has 16 residues. CDR3 nucleotide sequence: TGTGCCAGCAGCCAACGCCATAGCGGGGGCCTCAATGAGCAGTTCTTC. Translating it yields CASSQRHSGGLNEQFF.

The J gene is TRBJ2-3, the V gene TRBV7-2; 8 bases map to TRBD2. V lost 1 base to trimming and J lost 3 bases; unmatched junction nucleotides: 3. CDR3 length: 15 amino acids. CDR1 and CDR2 (germline): SGHTA, FQGNSA. CDR3 sequence: CASSLDSGITDTQYF. The CDR3 bases are TGTGCCAGCAGCTTAGATAGCGGGATAACAGATACGCAGTATTTT.

This clone showed up just a few times. The chain recombines TRBV6-5 with TRBJ2-7, with 12 bases fitting TRBD2. The CDR3 runs 15 residues. The V gene's germline CDR1 is MNHEY and CDR2 SVGAGI. J was trimmed by 2 bases and V by 10 bases; bases with no gene match: 9. CDR3 DNA sequence: TGTGCCACCTCCCGTTGGACTAGCGGGGCCTACGAGCAGTACTTC. Its translation is CATSRWTSGAYEQYF.

This sequence joins TRBV19 and TRBJ2-7; 7 nucleotides align to TRBD1. The CDR3 loop spans 15 amino acids. The germline CDR1 and CDR2 sequences are LNHDA and SQIVND (reference sequence). With 3 bases clipped from V and 2 bases from J, the junction kept 7 bases outside the gene matches. In nucleotides, the CDR3 is TGTGCCAGTAGTATGACGCGGACAGGCACCTACGAGCAGTACTTC. This gives the protein CASSMTRTGTYEQYF.

This clone has only one observation. The chain carries TRBV11-2 and TRBJ2-3, with 9 positions matching TRBD1. Per germline, CDR1 SGHAT and CDR2 FQNNGV. The CDR3 is made up of 19 amino acids. Trimming took 1 base from V and 6 from J; bases not matched to a gene: 17. The CDR3 spells CASSLANSLTGGPRDTQYF. For the CDR3, the DNA is TGTGCCAGCAGCTTAGCGAATTCGTTGACAGGGGGTCCAAGGGATACGCAGTATTTT.

The CDR3: CASSLVAVGGRYEQYF. The CDR3 nucleotides are TGTGCCAGCAGCTTAGTAGCTGTAGGGGGAAGGTACGAGCAGTACTTC. The chain joins TRBV7-2 to TRBJ2-7; perhaps TRBD1 as D (6 bases). The CDR3 has 16 amino acids. CDR1 SGHTA and CDR2 FQGNSA come from the germline V gene. Deletions cut 1 base from V and 4 bases from J, with 17 bases between.

The CDR3 sequence: CASSWAPEDGTYEQYF. Here the CDR3 DNA reads TGTGCCAGCAGCTGGGCCCCCGAGGACGGTACCTACGAGCAGTACTTC. The V call is TRBV5-5, the J call TRBJ2-7; D ambiguous. Germline loops: CDR1 SGHKS, CDR2 YYEKEE (reference sequence). The CDR3 has 16 amino acids. V lost 3 bases and J lost 2, with 18 bases in between.

The chain couples TRBV19 to TRBJ2-2; 8 bases line up with TRBD1. V dropped 6 bases and J dropped 6; count of bases not matched to a gene: 6. CDR1 is LNHDA, CDR2 SQIVND, per germline (reference sequence). CDR3 length equals 14 residues. The CDR3 DNA is TGTGCCAGTAGGTCGGACAGGGCCTCCGGGGAGCTGTTTTTT. It translates to CASRSDRASGELFF. Full variable domain (rest looked up from reference TRBV19 and TRBJ2-2): DGGITQSPKYLFRKEGQNVTLSCEQNLNHDAMYWYRQDPGQGLRLIYYSQIVNDFQKGDIAEGYSVSREKKESFPLTVTSAQKNPTAFYLCASRSDRASGELFFGEGSRLTVL.

The chain links TRBV18 to TRBJ2-7, with D perhaps TRBD1 or TRBD2 (5 bases each). Germline CDR1 KGHSH, CDR2 LQKENI. This CDR3 comprises 14 residues. The germline V and J ends were trimmed by 8 bases and 2 bases, with 16 bases remaining between them. CDR3 protein: CASGTEDPPYEQYF. The CDR3 DNA sequence: TGTGCCAGCGGGACCGAGGACCCTCCCTACGAGCAGTACTTC.

The chain has TRBV12-2 and TRBJ2-3; the table calls TRBD2, which could not be checked here. TRBV12-2 is tagged as a pseudogene. This CDR3 is 17 amino acids long. CDR3 sequence reads: CASRSHRLATDPDTQYF. As DNA, the CDR3 is TGTGCAAGTCGCTCTCATAGACTAGCGACCGACCCAGATACGCAGTATTTT.

On this clone itself: Other nucleotide sequences from this sample produce the same CDR3. The chain uses TRBV19 and TRBJ1-6; TRBD1 might be the D (6 bases). The CDR3 length is 13 residues. Germline V gene data show CDR1 as LNHDA and CDR2 as SQIVND (reference sequence). V was cut by 5 bases and J by 7 bases, with 9 bases left in between. In nucleotides, the CDR3 is TGTGCCAGTAGTGGAGGGGGGAATTCACCCCTCCACTTT. It codes for CASSGGGNSPLHF.

CDR3 bases: TGTGCCAGCAGTTGGGACAGCCCTCCCGGGAGTGAGCAGTACTTC. This codes for CASSWDSPPGSEQYF. The rearrangement uses TRBV5-6 and TRBJ2-7, with D possibly TRBD1 on 7 matching bases. The CDR3 contains 15 residues. The V end was cut by 5 bases, the J end by 7 bases, with 22 bases between. Germline loops: CDR1 SGHDT, CDR2 YYEEEE. Full variable domain (remainder filled in from reference TRBV5-6 and TRBJ2-7): DAGVTQSPTHLIKTRGQQVTLRCSPKSGHDTVSWYQQALGQGPQFIFQYYEEEERQRGNFPDRFSGHQFPNYSSELNVNALLLGDSALYLCASSWDSPPGSEQYFGPGTRLTVT.

Details on this clone: The sample contains more than one DNA sequence encoding this CDR3. J is TRBJ2-2 and V is TRBV5-6; D not resolved. The CDR3 runs to 12 residues. Germline V CDR1 and CDR2: SGHDT, YYEEEE. Trimming took 0 bases from V and 5 from J, leaving 2 bases between them. The CDR3 nucleotides read TGTGCCAGCAGCTTGGCAACCGGGGAGCTGTTTTTT. It codes for CASSLATGELFF.

Here the CDR3 reads CASSLGHTNTEAFF. CDR3 coding DNA: TGTGCCAGCAGCTTAGGACACACGAACACTGAAGCTTTCTTT. The chain is built from TRBV11-1 and TRBJ1-1; D is uncertain. V was shortened by 1 base and J by 1 base, with 7 bases between the two germline ends. The germline CDR1 and CDR2 sequences are SGHAT and FQDESV (reference sequence). CDR3 size: 14 residues.

The J gene is TRBJ2-7, the V gene TRBV10-3; 7 bases align to TRBD2. The CDR3 extends over 11 amino acids. Per the germline V gene, CDR1 is ENHRY and CDR2 is SYGVKD. DNA of the CDR3: TGTGCAAACGGGGAGGGCTACGAGCAGTACTTC. It codes for CANGEGYEQYF.